This T cell receptor (beta chain) was captured in a study of T cell changes during pregnancy in multiple sclerosis (dated by TCRdb to the late 2010s). About the full investigation: Changes in the T cell repertoire over the course of pregnancy were examined in this study in women with multiple sclerosis.

Remarks on this clone: It lacks a known antigen. No much larger clone exists at a distance of one base, and base qualities are not known.

Library construction relied on the immunoSEQ multiplex PCR assay. The source is immuneACCESS, and TCRdb retained only in-frame sequences with V and J called. Part of the clones is not carried over; for the studies checked, unresolved V genes explain less than half of this, and the remainder is unexplained. The sample table lists around 35,000 clones, roughly nine tenths of them with a count of one. Roughly a tenth of the sample comes from the top ten. Here V drops 4 bases and J drops 2 bases, and the junction holds 13 bases not matched to any gene. Counted from cysteine to phenylalanine, this CDR3 has 19 amino acids. Only the CDR3 region is kept as DNA, spanning 57 bases read in frame from base 1. CDR1 and CDR2 (SGHNT, YYREEE) derive from the germline V gene (reference sequence).

The TCR was taken from a female donor with multiple sclerosis, enrolled in a pregnancy study. The rearranged chain carries TRBV5-4 and TRBJ2-1; 12 central bases correspond to TRBD1. The sample in question was CD8+ T cells from peripheral blood mononuclear cells, obtained before pregnancy. The nucleotide sequence reads as follows: TGTGCCAGCAGCCAGACGGGACAGGGGGCCCTAGCCGCCTACAATGAGCAGTTCTTC. It codes for CASSQTGQGALAAYNEQFF.